This entry features one TCR beta chain sequence. Generated by immunoSEQ multiplex PCR, the TCRdb table keeps only in-frame clones and is missing some. Among about 120,000 clones listed, 80% to 90% were seen once. This sample is drawn from a study of control samples from healthy donors and cancer patients. The receptor comes from a woman in her forties or fifties with colorectal cancer. The source material was PBMCs.

The chain's CDR3 is CASSLADTEAFF. CDR3 coding DNA: TGCGCCAGCAGCTTGGCCGACACTGAAGCTTTCTTT. The rearrangement uses TRBV5-1 and TRBJ1-1, with D hard to call. Trimming took off 0 bases at V and 3 bases at J, with 3 bases between the two ends. Germline CDR1 is SGHRS and CDR2 is YFSETQ. The CDR3 length is 12 residues. Full variable domain (missing parts from reference TRBV5-1 and TRBJ1-1): KAGVTQTPRYLIKTRGQQVTLSCSPISGHRSVSWYQQTPGQGLQFLFEYFSETQRNKGNFPGRFSGRQFSNSRSEMNVSTLELGDSALYLCASSLADTEAFFGQGTRLTVV.